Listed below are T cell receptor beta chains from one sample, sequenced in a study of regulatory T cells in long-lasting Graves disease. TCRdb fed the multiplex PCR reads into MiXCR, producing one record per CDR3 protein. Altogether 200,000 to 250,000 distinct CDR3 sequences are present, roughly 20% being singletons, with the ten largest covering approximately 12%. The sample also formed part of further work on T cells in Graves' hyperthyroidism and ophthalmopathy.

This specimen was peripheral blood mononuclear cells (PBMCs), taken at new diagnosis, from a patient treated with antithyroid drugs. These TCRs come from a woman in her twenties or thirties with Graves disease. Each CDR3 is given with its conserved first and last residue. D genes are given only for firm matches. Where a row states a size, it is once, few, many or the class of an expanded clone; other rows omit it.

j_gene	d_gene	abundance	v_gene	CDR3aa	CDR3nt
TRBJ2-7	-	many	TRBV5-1	CASSFEGSDEQYF	TGTGCCAGCAGCTTTGAGGGGAGCGACGAGCAGTACTTC
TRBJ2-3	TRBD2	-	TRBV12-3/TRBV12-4	CASSSGGRSTDTQYF	TGTGCCAGCAGCAGCGGGGGCCGTAGCACAGATACGCAGTATTTT
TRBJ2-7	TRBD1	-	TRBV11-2	CASSLVDRAEQYF	TGTGCCAGCAGCTTGGTCGACAGGGCCGAGCAGTACTTC
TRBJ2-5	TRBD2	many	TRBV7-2	CASSWTSGGGETQYF	TGTGCCAGCAGCTGGACTAGCGGGGGCGGGGAGACCCAGTACTTC
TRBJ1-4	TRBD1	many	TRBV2	CASNGQGVREKLFF	TGTGCCAGTAACGGACAGGGGGTCCGCGAAAAACTGTTTTTT
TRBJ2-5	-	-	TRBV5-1	CASSLGSSYQETQYF	TGCGCCAGCAGCCTCGGGTCTTCGTACCAAGAGACCCAGTACTTC
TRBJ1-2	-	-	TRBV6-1	CASRNKGGGYTF	TGTGCCAGCAGAAACAAAGGGGGGGGCTACACCTTC
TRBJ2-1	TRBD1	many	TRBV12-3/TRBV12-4	CASSSGQDNEQFF	TGTGCCAGCAGTTCCGGACAGGACAATGAGCAGTTCTTC
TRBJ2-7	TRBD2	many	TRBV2	CASSPSGLAGAYEQYF	TGTGCCAGCAGTCCCTCCGGACTAGCGGGGGCCTACGAGCAGTACTTC
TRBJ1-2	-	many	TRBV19	CASSIKGRYGYTF	TGTGCCAGTAGTATTAAGGGAAGGTATGGCTACACCTTC
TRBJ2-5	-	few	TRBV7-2	CASSRAVLGNQETQYF	TGTGCCAGCAGCCGCGCCGTCTTGGGGAACCAAGAGACCCAGTACTTC
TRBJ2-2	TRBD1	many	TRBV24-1	CATRDSLTGELFF	TGTGCCACCCGGGACAGCCTCACCGGGGAGCTGTTTTTT